Each of the 21 T cell receptor beta chains below was sequenced from the same sample in a study of siplizumab effects on memory and regulatory T cells. The table came from immunoSEQ multiplex PCR; TCRdb's copy has only in-frame clones and leaves some out. This sample has about 100,000 clones, with around 92% found just once. Sequencing was carried out using CD4+ T cells sorted from blood. These receptor sequences come from a human donor in good health.

This chain joins TRBV2 and TRBJ2-1; D unresolved. Germline CDR1 and CDR2: SNHLY and FYNNEI. The length of the CDR3 is 15 residues. Trimming stripped 5 bases from V and 3 bases from J, with 14 bases between. CDR3: CASSTGPADYNEQFF. The CDR3 DNA sequence: TGTGCCAGCAGTACGGGCCCTGCAGACTACAATGAGCAGTTCTTC.

The CDR3, as DNA: TGTGCCAGCAGCGCTCAAAGGGAGCAGTACTTC. Translating it yields CASSAQREQYF. This rearrangement joins TRBV5-6 to TRBJ2-7; D remains ambiguous. CDR3 length equals 11 residues. The V gene's germline CDR1 is SGHDT and CDR2 YYEEEE. Trimming cost V 4 bases and J 7 bases, with 9 bases left between them.

The chain has TRBV5-1 and TRBJ1-3; D gene ambiguous. This CDR3 has 16 residues. Germline-derived CDR1 and CDR2 are SGHRS and YFSETQ. Trimming pared 5 bases from V and 0 bases from J, leaving 15 bases between. CDR3 region: CASSSDPGSSGNTIYF. The CDR3 DNA is TGCGCCAGCAGTTCGGACCCCGGGAGCTCTGGAAACACCATATATTTT.

The chain has TRBV5-1 and TRBJ2-7; D is perhaps TRBD1 (6 bases). With 2 bases removed from V and 7 bases from J, the gap between germline ends came to 16 bases. There are 14 residues in the CDR3. From germline, CDR1 is SGHRS and CDR2 YFSETQ. CDR3 nucleotide sequence: TGCGCCAGCAGCTTCCTGGACAGATGGCAAGAGCAGTACTTC. It specifies CASSFLDRWQEQYF.

The rearrangement joins TRBV19 to TRBJ2-7; 9 bases align to TRBD1. CDR1 and CDR2 from the germline V gene are LNHDA and SQIVND (reference sequence). V shed 5 bases, J shed 2 bases, and the junction held 4 bases outside the gene matches. The CDR3 loop spans 14 amino acids. CDR3 sequence reads: CASSLGQGTYEQYF. The DNA for the CDR3 is TGTGCCAGTAGTTTAGGACAGGGGACCTACGAGCAGTACTTC.

On this clone: One junction end disagrees with the germline gene, perhaps due to a read error. This chain links TRBV18 with TRBJ2-1; D might be TRBD2 (6 bases). The length of the CDR3 is 14 residues. Germline-derived CDR1 and CDR2 are KGHSH and LQKENI. CDR3 sequence (DNA): TGTGCCAGCTCACCGCGTCGGGAGTACACTGAGCAGTTCTTC. Protein: CASSPRREYTEQFF.

V and J are TRBV15 and TRBJ2-7; D remains unclear. The CDR3 sequence is 13 residues long. V was shortened by 0 bases and J by 3 bases, with 6 bases between the two germline ends. Germline CDR1 LNHNV, CDR2 YYDKDF (reference sequence). This CDR3 is CATSRDRSYEQYF. Written as DNA, the CDR3 is TGTGCCACCAGCAGAGATCGCAGCTACGAGCAGTACTTC. The complete variable domain, with remaining parts taken from reference TRBV15 and TRBJ2-7, reads DAMVIQNPRYQVTQFGKPVTLSCSQTLNHNVMYWYQQKSSQAPKLLFHYYDKDFNNEADTPDNFQSRRPNTSFCFLDIRSPGLGDTAMYLCATSRDRSYEQYFGPGTRLTVT.

CDR3 in DNA: TGCGCCAGCAGCTTGGCAGGGAATGAAAAACTGTTTTTT. Amino acids: CASSLAGNEKLFF. The chain combines TRBV5-1 with TRBJ1-4, with D perhaps matching TRBD1 (5 bases). The germline V and J ends were trimmed by 0 bases and 5 bases, with 5 bases remaining between them. The germline V gene encodes CDR1 SGHRS and CDR2 YFSETQ. This CDR3 has 13 residues. Full variable domain (missing parts from reference TRBV5-1 and TRBJ1-4): KAGVTQTPRYLIKTRGQQVTLSCSPISGHRSVSWYQQTPGQGLQFLFEYFSETQRNKGNFPGRFSGRQFSNSRSEMNVSTLELGDSALYLCASSLAGNEKLFFGSGTQLSVL.

The chain is built from TRBV5-1 and TRBJ2-5, with D perhaps matching TRBD1 or TRBD2 (6 bases each). The V gene lost 2 bases and the J gene lost 5 bases, with 16 bases spanning the gap. Per the germline V gene, CDR1 is SGHRS and CDR2 is YFSETQ. CDR3 length equals 15 residues. The CDR3 here is CASSFEGGGRETQYF. The CDR3 DNA reads TGCGCCAGCAGCTTCGAGGGGGGAGGAAGGGAGACCCAGTACTTC.

This chain links TRBV7-3 with TRBJ1-1, with 12 bases lining up with TRBD1. There are 15 residues in the CDR3. Germline lookup yields CDR1 SGHTA and CDR2 FQGTGA. V was clipped by 4 bases and J by 7 bases; unmatched bases: 7. The CDR3 loop is CASSSGTGGLDEAFF. For the CDR3, the DNA is TGTGCCAGCAGCTCCGGGACAGGGGGCCTGGATGAAGCTTTCTTT. Full variable domain (rest looked up from reference TRBV7-3 and TRBJ1-1): GAGVSQTPSNKVTEKGKYVELRCDPISGHTALYWYRQSLGQGPEFLIYFQGTGAADDSGLPNDRFFAVRPEGSVSTLKIQRTERGDSAVYLCASSSGTGGLDEAFFGQGTRLTVV.

The CDR3 sequence: CASSESPTSGFQGETQYF. The DNA for the CDR3 is TGTGCCAGCAGTGAATCGCCCACTAGCGGGTTTCAAGGAGAGACCCAGTACTTC. The V and J genes are TRBV6-1 and TRBJ2-5, with 9 bases aligning to TRBD2. This CDR3 spans 18 amino acids. The germline gives CDR1 MNHNS, CDR2 SASEGT. Trimming at V came to 2 bases and at J to 4 bases, leaving 14 bases not matched to a gene.

The chain combines TRBV18 with TRBJ2-5, with 8 bases that match TRBD1. V was pared by 2 bases and J by 6 bases, with 5 bases of the junction left unmatched. Germline loops: CDR1 KGHSH, CDR2 LQKENI. The CDR3 contains 14 residues. CDR3 DNA: TGTGCCAGCTCACCATCGACAGGGGAAAAGACCCAGTACTTC. Protein: CASSPSTGEKTQYF. Combining the CDR3 with reference TRBV18 and TRBJ2-5 gives the whole variable domain NAGVMQNPRHLVRRRGQEARLRCSPMKGHSHVYWYRQLPEEGLKFMVYLQKENIIDESGMPKERFSAEFPKEGPSILRIQQVVRGDSAAYFCASSPSTGEKTQYFGPGTRLLVL.

The rearrangement links TRBV5-1 to TRBJ2-3, with TRBD2 identical over 10 bases. J was trimmed by 4 bases and V by 0 bases; bases with no gene match: 5. CDR3 length equals 16 residues. From germline, CDR1 is SGHRS and CDR2 YFSETQ. The CDR3: CASSLALAGASDTQYF. CDR3 sequence (DNA): TGCGCCAGCAGCTTGGCGCTAGCGGGGGCCTCAGATACGCAGTATTTT.

The chain links TRBV9 to TRBJ2-3; TRBD1 might be the D (5 bases). The germline V and J ends were trimmed by 1 base and 4 bases, with 7 bases remaining between them. The CDR3 extends over 13 amino acids. Germline V gives CDR1 SGDLS, CDR2 YYNGEE. The CDR3: CASSVQGPDTQYF. The CDR3 DNA follows: TGTGCCAGCAGCGTACAGGGCCCAGATACGCAGTATTTT. Drawing the rest from reference TRBV9 and TRBJ2-3, the complete variable domain is DSGVTQTPKHLITATGQRVTLRCSPRSGDLSVYWYQQSLDQGLQFLIQYYNGEERAKGNILERFSAQQFPDLHSELNLSSLELGDSALYFCASSVQGPDTQYFGPGTRLTVL.

The chain combines TRBV6-5 with TRBJ1-4; D possibly corresponds to TRBD1 (5 bases). CDR3 length equals 14 residues. V lost 2 bases and J 8 bases, leaving 12 bases between the germline ends. CDR1 MNHEY and CDR2 SVGAGI come from the germline V gene. DNA of the CDR3: TGTGCCAGCAGTTACCAGGATGGGGGAGAAAAACTGTTTTTT. The encoded protein is CASSYQDGGEKLFF.

The rearrangement uses TRBV11-3 and TRBJ2-3, with D possibly being TRBD2 (7 bases). The V and J ends lost 6 bases and 6 bases respectively, with 22 bases between them. CDR1 SGHNT and CDR2 YENEEA come from the germline V gene. This CDR3 spans 16 amino acids. In DNA, the CDR3 is TGTGCCAGCAGTGCCCGCGGGGGCCTTTGGGCGGATACGCAGTATTTT. Amino acids: CASSARGGLWADTQYF.

The table lists this clone with a count of one. This chain's CDR3 is CASSSREAARNNEQFF. The DNA for the CDR3 is TGTGCCAGCAGCTCTCGGGAGGCGGCAAGGAACAATGAGCAGTTCTTC. This sequence joins TRBV5-5 and TRBJ2-1, with 7 bases that match TRBD2. CDR3 length: 16 amino acids. With 3 bases clipped from V and 5 bases from J, the junction kept 11 bases outside the gene matches. Germline-derived CDR1 and CDR2 are SGHKS and YYEKEE (reference sequence).

This clone was counted a few times. This chain connects TRBV5-1 to TRBJ1-4; D ambiguous. Germline V gene lookup returns CDR1 SGHRS and CDR2 YFSETQ. CDR3 length: 13 amino acids. Trimming stripped 2 bases from V and 8 bases from J, with 10 bases between. CDR3 DNA sequence: TGCGCCAGCAGCTTCTTGGGTGGGGAAAAACTGTTTTTT. Its translation: CASSFLGGEKLFF.

V is TRBV11-1 and J is TRBJ2-1, with a tentative D call TRBD1 (5 bases). Trimming left V 5 bases short and J 1 base short, with 9 bases between. The germline V gene encodes CDR1 SGHAT and CDR2 FQDESV (reference sequence). The CDR3 runs 14 residues. DNA for the CDR3: TGTGCCAGCAGCATTGACAGATCCTACAATGAGCAGTTCTTC. Its protein product is CASSIDRSYNEQFF.

This chain links TRBV5-1 with TRBJ2-3, with TRBD2 as a possible D gene (5 bases). The CDR3 spans 15 residues. V gave up 1 base and J gave up 3 bases, with 12 bases separating them. CDR1 SGHRS and CDR2 YFSETQ come from the germline V gene. The CDR3 sequence: CASSLIGERTDTQYF. The DNA of the CDR3 is TGCGCCAGCAGCTTGATTGGGGAGAGGACAGATACGCAGTATTTT. The entire variable domain, with the rest obtained from reference TRBV5-1 and TRBJ2-3, is as follows: KAGVTQTPRYLIKTRGQQVTLSCSPISGHRSVSWYQQTPGQGLQFLFEYFSETQRNKGNFPGRFSGRQFSNSRSEMNVSTLELGDSALYLCASSLIGERTDTQYFGPGTRLTVL.

This clone was detected only once. The chain combines TRBV29-1 with TRBJ2-5; 8 bases are a match to TRBD2. Germline loops: CDR1 SQVTM, CDR2 ANQGSEA. The CDR3 has 15 residues. Trimming removed 7 bases from V and 2 bases from J; junction bases left unmatched: 12. The CDR3 reads CSARRPGGGQETQYF. The CDR3 DNA sequence: TGCAGCGCACGAAGGCCGGGGGGGGGACAAGAGACCCAGTACTTC.